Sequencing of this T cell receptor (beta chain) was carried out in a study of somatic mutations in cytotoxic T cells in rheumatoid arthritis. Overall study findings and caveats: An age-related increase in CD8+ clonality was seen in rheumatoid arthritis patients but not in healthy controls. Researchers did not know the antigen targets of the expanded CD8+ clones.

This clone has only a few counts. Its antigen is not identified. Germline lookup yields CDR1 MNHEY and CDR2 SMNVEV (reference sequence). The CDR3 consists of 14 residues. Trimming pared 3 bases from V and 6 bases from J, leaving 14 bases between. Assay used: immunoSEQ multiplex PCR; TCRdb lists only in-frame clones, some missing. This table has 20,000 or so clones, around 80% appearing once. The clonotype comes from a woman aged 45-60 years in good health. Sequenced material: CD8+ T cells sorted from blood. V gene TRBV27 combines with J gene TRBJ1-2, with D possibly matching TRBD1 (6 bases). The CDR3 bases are TGTGCCAGCAGTTTTGTGGGGGCCGGCGATGGCTACACCTTC. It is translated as CASSFVGAGDGYTF.